This is a list of T cell receptor beta chains from one sample in a study of blood T cells in healthy people across ages. TCRdb re-derived calls from the 5' RACE reads in MiXCR, one entry per CDR3 protein. This sample yields some 890,000 distinct CDR3 sequences, of which about 29% are seen a single time; 10% belongs to the top ten. Separately, the same data were catalogued under a study of T cells of mothers and their children.

Sequencing was done on a sample of blood. The receptors were sampled from a woman in her forties in good health. The conserved cysteine and the conserved F or W are not part of the CDR3 here. The D gene is left open where the match is weak. Clone size is not always given. Where it is, it says once, few, many or a class for expanded clones.

D | J | size | V | CDR3
- | TRBJ2-2 | - | TRBV9 | ASSVVTGARTGELF
- | TRBJ2-3 | - | TRBV7-9 | ASSPTPGDKGTDTQY
- | TRBJ1-4 | - | TRBV5-1 | ASSLRSDNEKLF
- | TRBJ1-2 | - | TRBV7-2 | ASSLGGVESANYGYT
- | TRBJ1-2 | many | TRBV24-1 | ATSDPTATGNYGYT
- | TRBJ2-1 | - | TRBV21-1 | ASSEGEGNEQF
- | TRBJ2-7 | many | TRBV10-3 | AISESSIPVYEQY
- | TRBJ1-4 | - | TRBV7-9 | ASSSWGGGTTNEKLF
- | TRBJ2-1 | - | TRBV5-5 | ASSHRPYNGQF
- | - | few | TRBV7-2 | ASSQRLTYEQY
TRBD1 | TRBJ2-5 | - | TRBV11-2 | ASSSYRGRRKTQY
- | TRBJ1-2 | few | TRBV6-2/TRBV6-3 | ASGSTSWPGTGYGYT
- | TRBJ1-5 | - | TRBV12-3/TRBV12-4 | ASSKGGRYSNQPQH
- | TRBJ2-3 | - | TRBV16 | ASSQSGGRTDTQY
TRBD2 | TRBJ2-5 | many | TRBV4-1 | ASSRPTSEQETQY
TRBD2 | TRBJ2-5 | - | TRBV28 | ASSSIAGGQETQY
- | TRBJ1-1 | many | TRBV4-1 | ASSQERTRDTEAF
TRBD2 | TRBJ2-1 | few | TRBV5-1 | ASSSASGRTYNEQF
- | TRBJ2-7 | - | TRBV5-1 | ASSFGSGAYEQY
- | TRBJ2-3 | many | TRBV7-2 | ASSLLADTQY
TRBD1 | TRBJ2-1 | - | TRBV7-2 | AGSDGTGYGNEQF
- | TRBJ1-1 | few | TRBV7-2 | ASSLGVAGGNTEAF